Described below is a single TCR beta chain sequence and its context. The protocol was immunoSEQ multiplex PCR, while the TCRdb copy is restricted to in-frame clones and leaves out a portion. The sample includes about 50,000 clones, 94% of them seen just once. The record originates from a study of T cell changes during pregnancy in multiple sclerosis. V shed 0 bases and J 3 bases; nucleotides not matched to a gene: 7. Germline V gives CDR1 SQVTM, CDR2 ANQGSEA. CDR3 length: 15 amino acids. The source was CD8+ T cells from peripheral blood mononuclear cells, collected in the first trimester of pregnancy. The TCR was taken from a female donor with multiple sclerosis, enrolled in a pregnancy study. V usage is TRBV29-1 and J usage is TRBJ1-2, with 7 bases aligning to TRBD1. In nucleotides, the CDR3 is TGCAGCGTTGAAGATAGTGACAGGGATTACTATGGCTACACCTTC. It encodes CSVEDSDRDYYGYTF.